Shown below are 20 T cell receptor beta chains from a single sample sequenced in a study of radiotherapy plus CTLA-4 blockade in lung cancer. Clones were read by immunoSEQ multiplex PCR, and TCRdb kept only the in-frame ones, dropping some. The sample lists about 32,000 clones; 75% to 90% were seen once. The starting material was peripheral blood, obtained from a patient treated with radiotherapy plus ipilimumab. These receptors were taken from a human donor with non-small cell lung cancer that progressed on radiotherapy plus ipilimumab.

The chain links TRBV6-1 to TRBJ1-6; 9 bases align to TRBD1. This CDR3 contains 13 residues. The germline V gene has CDR1 MNHNS and CDR2 SASEGT. V was clipped by 9 bases and J by 7 bases; unmatched bases: 4. The CDR3 sequence: CASIDRGNSPLHF. The CDR3 DNA reads as TGTGCCAGTATTGACAGGGGGAATTCACCCCTCCACTTT.

J is TRBJ1-6 and V is TRBV6-1; D possibly corresponds to TRBD1 (5 bases). In germline, CDR1 is MNHNS, CDR2 SASEGT. Trimming pared 1 base from V and 9 bases from J, leaving 16 bases between. CDR3 length: 16 residues. The CDR3 is CASSEVLGGQGSPLHF. The CDR3 nucleotides are TGTGCCAGCAGTGAAGTCTTGGGTGGGCAGGGTTCACCCCTCCACTTT.

CDR3 DNA sequence: TGTGCCAGCAGTGGATTCGCGGACGAGCAGTACTTC. This encodes CASSGFADEQYF. The rearrangement joins TRBV6-1 to TRBJ2-7; no firm D call. Germline CDR1 and CDR2: MNHNS and SASEGT. The CDR3 has 12 residues. V was cut by 4 bases and J by 5 bases, with 9 bases left in between.

The V and J genes are TRBV9 and TRBJ2-1, with TRBD1 identical over 9 bases. Germline assignment: CDR1 SGDLS and CDR2 YYNGEE. The CDR3 loop spans 15 amino acids. V dropped 4 bases and J dropped 4; count of bases not matched to a gene: 6. The CDR3 spells CASSPGGTGYNEQFF. The CDR3, as DNA: TGTGCCAGCAGCCCTGGAGGGACAGGGTACAATGAGCAGTTCTTC. The full variable domain, its missing parts supplied by reference TRBV9 and TRBJ2-1, is DSGVTQTPKHLITATGQRVTLRCSPRSGDLSVYWYQQSLDQGLQFLIQYYNGEERAKGNILERFSAQQFPDLHSELNLSSLELGDSALYFCASSPGGTGYNEQFFGPGTRLTVL.

CDR3 nucleotide sequence: TGTGCCAGCAGGCTAGCAGATACGCAGTATTTT. This sequence encodes CASRLADTQYF. The V and J genes are TRBV6-5 and TRBJ2-3; no clear D gene. The ends were cut back, 6 bases at V and 4 bases at J, with 5 bases in the middle. Per the germline V gene, CDR1 is MNHEY and CDR2 is SVGAGI. The CDR3 loop spans 11 amino acids.

The chain couples TRBV9 to TRBJ2-1; weak D call: TRBD2 (6 bases). V lost 4 bases, J lost 8 bases, and 19 bases lay in between. Germline loops: CDR1 SGDLS, CDR2 YYNGEE. The CDR3 has 15 residues. This CDR3 is CASSFGLPGSDEQFF. DNA for the CDR3: TGTGCCAGCAGCTTTGGACTTCCCGGGAGTGATGAGCAGTTCTTC.

The chain employs TRBV2 and TRBJ1-6, with 7 bases lining up with TRBD1. CDR1 is SNHLY, CDR2 FYNNEI, per germline. CDR3 length equals 15 residues. The V gene end was trimmed by 7 bases and the J gene end by 5 bases; junction bases not matched to a gene: 8. As DNA, the CDR3 is TGTGCCAGCACTAACGACAGGGCCGATAATTCACCCCTCCACTTT. Amino acids: CASTNDRADNSPLHF.

The chain has TRBV6-5 and TRBJ1-5; D remains ambiguous. V lost 8 bases, J lost 0 bases, and 14 bases lay in between. Germline assignment: CDR1 MNHEY and CDR2 SVGAGI. The CDR3 covers 15 residues. The CDR3 nucleotides are TGTGCCAGCGGGAGGCAGCCATATAGCAATCAGCCCCAGCATTTT. Its protein product is CASGRQPYSNQPQHF.

V usage is TRBV4-2 and J usage is TRBJ2-2, with D perhaps TRBD1 (6 bases). The CDR3 is 16 amino acids. V was trimmed by 1 base and J by 6 bases, leaving 15 bases between them. The germline gives CDR1 LGHNA, CDR2 YNFKEQ. CDR3 protein: CASSQAPQGSAGELFF. CDR3 DNA sequence: TGTGCCAGCAGCCAAGCCCCACAGGGATCGGCCGGGGAGCTGTTTTTT.

The chain recombines TRBV6-5 with TRBJ1-2, with TRBD1 matching 8 bases. Germline V gene lookup returns CDR1 MNHEY and CDR2 SVGAGI. CDR3 size: 13 residues. The J segment lost 4 bases and the V segment lost 8 bases, leaving 6 bases of the junction unmatched. The CDR3, as DNA: TGTGCCAGCCACCAGGGGGCGACCTATGGCTACACCTTC. It yields the protein CASHQGATYGYTF.

The J gene is TRBJ2-1, the V gene TRBV25-1; 11 bases are a match to TRBD2. The ends lost 2 bases at V and 10 bases at J; junction bases unmatched: 13. The CDR3 is 17 amino acids. Germline-derived CDR1 and CDR2 are MGHDK and SYGVNS. CDR3 coding DNA: TGTGCCAGCAGTGAAAGATTAGCGGGGGGGCCCCCCAGGGAGCAGTTCTTC. This gives the protein CASSERLAGGPPREQFF.

The rearrangement uses TRBV15 and TRBJ2-7; D is possibly TRBD1 (6 bases). The CDR3 runs 17 residues. Germline V lookup: CDR1 LNHNV, CDR2 YYDKDF (reference sequence). V was clipped by 1 base and J by 1 base, with 17 bases between them. CDR3 coding DNA: TGTGCCACCAGCAGAGCAACAGGGAAGTGGGGGTCCTACGAGCAGTACTTC. As protein: CATSRATGKWGSYEQYF. Together with reference TRBV15 and TRBJ2-7, the CDR3 gives the full variable domain: DAMVIQNPRYQVTQFGKPVTLSCSQTLNHNVMYWYQQKSSQAPKLLFHYYDKDFNNEADTPDNFQSRRPNTSFCFLDIRSPGLGDTAMYLCATSRATGKWGSYEQYFGPGTRLTVT.

The table lists this clone with a few counts. V gene TRBV18 combines with J gene TRBJ2-3; TRBD2 is a possible D gene (5 bases). CDR3 length: 16 residues. Deletions cut 1 base from V and 5 bases from J, with 16 bases between. CDR1 KGHSH and CDR2 LQKENI come from the germline V gene. The CDR3 nucleotides read TGTGCCAGCTCACCACGAGAAGCGGAGCCCGGAGATACGCAGTATTTT. Translation gives CASSPREAEPGDTQYF.

This chain joins TRBV25-1 and TRBJ2-7; no clear D gene. CDR1 is MGHDK and CDR2 is SYGVNS in the germline V gene. The CDR3 is 13 residues long. V lost 4 bases to trimming and J lost 9 bases, with 16 bases between them. The CDR3 reads CASSGNSFLGQYF. The DNA for the CDR3 is TGTGCCAGCAGTGGAAACAGTTTCTTAGGGCAGTACTTC.

V and J are TRBV9 and TRBJ1-1; D gene unclear. Germline assignment: CDR1 SGDLS and CDR2 YYNGEE. Deletions cut 0 bases from V and 0 bases from J, with 3 bases between. The CDR3 consists of 13 residues. In DNA, the CDR3 is TGTGCCAGCAGCGTAGTAATGAACACTGAAGCTTTCTTT. The encoded protein is CASSVVMNTEAFF.

The chain employs TRBV19 and TRBJ1-5; 9 bases fit TRBD1. V gave up 4 bases and J gave up 4 bases; unmatched junction bases: 14. Per the germline V gene, CDR1 is LNHDA and CDR2 is SQIVND (reference sequence). The CDR3 contains 18 residues. The CDR3 protein is CASSKGQGIPWLNQPQHF. The DNA of the CDR3 is TGTGCCAGTAGTAAGGGACAGGGAATCCCCTGGCTTAATCAGCCCCAGCATTTT.

There are a few counts of this clone. The V call is TRBV10-2, the J call TRBJ1-1, with a tentative D call TRBD1 (6 bases). The CDR3 is 12 amino acids. V was pared by 4 bases and J by 7 bases, with 10 bases between. CDR1 and CDR2 from the germline V gene are WSHSY and SAAADI. CDR3 DNA: TGCGCCAGCAGTGTGGGGGCGGGTGAAGCTTTCTTT. Amino acid sequence: CASSVGAGEAFF.

The chain joins TRBV10-3 to TRBJ1-2; D gene ambiguous. CDR1 and CDR2 from the germline V gene are ENHRY and SYGVKD. V was clipped by 8 bases and J by 6 bases, with 13 bases between them. The CDR3 spans 12 residues. CDR3: CAILDPRDGYTF. CDR3 in DNA: TGTGCCATCCTGGATCCCCGGGATGGCTACACCTTC.

The V and J genes are TRBV27 and TRBJ1-5; a weak D match, TRBD1 (5 bases). CDR1 and CDR2 (germline): MNHEY, SMNVEV (reference sequence). The CDR3 has 15 residues. Trimming shortened V by 3 bases and J by 6 bases, and 15 bases separated the two germline ends. DNA for the CDR3: TGTGCCAGCAGTTTTTCGGGGGGACCCGGTCAGCCCCAGCATTTT. The encoded protein is CASSFSGGPGQPQHF.

This chain connects TRBV7-2 to TRBJ2-2; TRBD2 aligns across 11 bases. From germline, CDR1 is SGHTA and CDR2 FQGNSA. The CDR3 covers 17 residues. Trimming at V came to 5 bases and at J to 6 bases, leaving 11 bases not matched to a gene. The CDR3 nucleotides read TGTGCCAGCAGCACCTTGGGGGGACTAGCGGTCGCCGGGGAGCTGTTTTTT. Protein: CASSTLGGLAVAGELFF.